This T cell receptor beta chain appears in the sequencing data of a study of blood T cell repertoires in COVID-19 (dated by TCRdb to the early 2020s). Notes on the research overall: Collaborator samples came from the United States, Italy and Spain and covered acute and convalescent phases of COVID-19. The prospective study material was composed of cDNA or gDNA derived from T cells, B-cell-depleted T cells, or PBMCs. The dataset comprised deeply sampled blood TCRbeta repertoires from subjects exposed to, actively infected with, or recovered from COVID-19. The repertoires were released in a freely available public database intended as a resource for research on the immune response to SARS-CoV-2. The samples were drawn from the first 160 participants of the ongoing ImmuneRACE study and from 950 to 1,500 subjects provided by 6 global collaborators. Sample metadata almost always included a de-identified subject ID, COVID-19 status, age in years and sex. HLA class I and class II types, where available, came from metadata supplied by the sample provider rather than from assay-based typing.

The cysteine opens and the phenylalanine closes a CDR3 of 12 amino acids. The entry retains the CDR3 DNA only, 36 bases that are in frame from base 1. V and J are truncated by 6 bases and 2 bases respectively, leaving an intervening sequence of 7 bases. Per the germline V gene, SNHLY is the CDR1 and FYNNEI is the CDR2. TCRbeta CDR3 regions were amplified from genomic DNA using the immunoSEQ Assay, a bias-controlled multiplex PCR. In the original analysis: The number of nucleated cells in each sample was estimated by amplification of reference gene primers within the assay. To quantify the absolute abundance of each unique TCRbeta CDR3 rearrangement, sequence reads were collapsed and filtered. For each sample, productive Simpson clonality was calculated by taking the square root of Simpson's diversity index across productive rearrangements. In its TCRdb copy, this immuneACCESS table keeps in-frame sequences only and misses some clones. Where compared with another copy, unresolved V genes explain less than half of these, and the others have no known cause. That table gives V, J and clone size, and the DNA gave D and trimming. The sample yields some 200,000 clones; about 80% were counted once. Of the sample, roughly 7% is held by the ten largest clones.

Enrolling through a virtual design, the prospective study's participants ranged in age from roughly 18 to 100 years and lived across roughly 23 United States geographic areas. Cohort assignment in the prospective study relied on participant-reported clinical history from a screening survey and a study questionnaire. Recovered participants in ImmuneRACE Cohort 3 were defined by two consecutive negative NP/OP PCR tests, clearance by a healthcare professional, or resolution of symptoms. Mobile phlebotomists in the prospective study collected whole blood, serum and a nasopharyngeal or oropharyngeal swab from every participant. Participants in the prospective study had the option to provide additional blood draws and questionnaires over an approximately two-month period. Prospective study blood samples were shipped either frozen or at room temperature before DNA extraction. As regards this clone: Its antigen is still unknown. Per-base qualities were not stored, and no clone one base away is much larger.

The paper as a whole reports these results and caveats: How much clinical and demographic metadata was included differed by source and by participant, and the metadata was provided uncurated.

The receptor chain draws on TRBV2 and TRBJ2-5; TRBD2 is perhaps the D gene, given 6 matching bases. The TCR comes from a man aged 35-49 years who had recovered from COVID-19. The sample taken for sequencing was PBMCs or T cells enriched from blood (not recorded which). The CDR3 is CASSAGQETQYF. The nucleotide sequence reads TGTGCCAGCAGCGCGGGGCAAGAGACCCAGTACTTC.